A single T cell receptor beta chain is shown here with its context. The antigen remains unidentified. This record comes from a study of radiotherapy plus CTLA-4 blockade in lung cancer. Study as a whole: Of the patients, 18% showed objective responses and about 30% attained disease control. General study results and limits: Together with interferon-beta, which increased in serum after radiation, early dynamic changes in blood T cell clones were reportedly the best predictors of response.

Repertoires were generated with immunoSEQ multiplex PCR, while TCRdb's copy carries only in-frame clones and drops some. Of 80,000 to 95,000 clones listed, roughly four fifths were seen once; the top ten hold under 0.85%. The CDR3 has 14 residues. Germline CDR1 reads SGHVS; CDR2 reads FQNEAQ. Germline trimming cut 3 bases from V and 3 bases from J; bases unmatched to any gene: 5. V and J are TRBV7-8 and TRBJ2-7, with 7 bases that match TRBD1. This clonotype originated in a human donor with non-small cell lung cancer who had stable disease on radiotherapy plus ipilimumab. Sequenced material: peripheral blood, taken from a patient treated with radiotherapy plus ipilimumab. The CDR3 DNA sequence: TGTGCCAGCAGCTTGAGACAGGGAATCTACGAGCAGTACTTC. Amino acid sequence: CASSLRQGIYEQYF.